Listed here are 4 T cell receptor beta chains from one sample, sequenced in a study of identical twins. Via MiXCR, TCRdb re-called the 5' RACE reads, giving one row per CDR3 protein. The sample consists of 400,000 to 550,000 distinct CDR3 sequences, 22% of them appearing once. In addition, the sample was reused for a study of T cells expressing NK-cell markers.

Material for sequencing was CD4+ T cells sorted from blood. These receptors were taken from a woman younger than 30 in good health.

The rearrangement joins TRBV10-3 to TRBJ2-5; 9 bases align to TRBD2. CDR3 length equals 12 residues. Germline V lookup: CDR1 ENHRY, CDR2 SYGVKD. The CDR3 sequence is CAAGGYQETQYF. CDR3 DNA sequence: TGTGCGGCGGGAGGGTACCAAGAGACCCAGTACTTC.

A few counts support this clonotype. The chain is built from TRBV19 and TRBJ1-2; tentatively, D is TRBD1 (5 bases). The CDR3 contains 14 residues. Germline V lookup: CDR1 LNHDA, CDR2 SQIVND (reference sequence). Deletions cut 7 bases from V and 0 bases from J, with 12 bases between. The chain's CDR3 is CASTNPGPNYGYTF. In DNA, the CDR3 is TGTGCCAGTACCAACCCGGGGCCTAACTATGGCTACACCTTC.

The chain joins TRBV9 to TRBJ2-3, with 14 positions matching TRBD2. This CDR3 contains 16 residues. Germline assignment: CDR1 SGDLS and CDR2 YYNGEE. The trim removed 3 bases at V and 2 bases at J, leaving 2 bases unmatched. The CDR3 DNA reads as TGTGCCAGCAGCGGGACTAGCGGGGGGAACACAGATACGCAGTATTTT. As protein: CASSGTSGGNTDTQYF.

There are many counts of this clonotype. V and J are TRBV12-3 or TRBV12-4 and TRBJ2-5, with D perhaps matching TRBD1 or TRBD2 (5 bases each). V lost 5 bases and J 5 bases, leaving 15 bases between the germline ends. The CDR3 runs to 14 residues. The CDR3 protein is CASSRGGGHETQYF. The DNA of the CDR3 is TGTGCCAGCAGTCGTGGGGGTGGGCATGAGACCCAGTACTTC.